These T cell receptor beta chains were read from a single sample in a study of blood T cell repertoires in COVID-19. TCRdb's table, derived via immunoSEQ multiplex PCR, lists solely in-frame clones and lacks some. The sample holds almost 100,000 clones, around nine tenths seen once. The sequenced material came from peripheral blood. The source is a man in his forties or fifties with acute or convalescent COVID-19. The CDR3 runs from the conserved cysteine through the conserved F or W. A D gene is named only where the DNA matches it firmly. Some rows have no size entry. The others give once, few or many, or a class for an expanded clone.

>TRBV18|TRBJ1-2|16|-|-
CASSPPVPGINYGYTF
TGTGCCAGCTCACCACCAGTCCCAGGGATTAACTATGGCTACACCTTC
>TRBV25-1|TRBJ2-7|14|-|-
CASSDTGRSYEQYF
TGTGCCAGCAGTGACACAGGGCGATCCTACGAGCAGTACTTC
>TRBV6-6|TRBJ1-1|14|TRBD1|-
CASSQTGGRAEAFF
TGTGCCAGCAGCCAAACAGGGGGACGCGCTGAAGCTTTCTTT
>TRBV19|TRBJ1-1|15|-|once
CASSSWAGKNTEAFF
TGTGCCAGTAGTAGCTGGGCAGGCAAGAACACTGAAGCTTTCTTT
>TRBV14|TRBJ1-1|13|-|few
CASSQYRGTEAFF
TGTGCCAGCAGCCAATATCGGGGCACTGAAGCTTTCTTT
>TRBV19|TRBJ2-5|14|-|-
CASSMQGIGETQYF
TGTGCCAGTAGTATGCAGGGGATAGGCGAGACCCAGTACTTC
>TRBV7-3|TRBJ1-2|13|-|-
CASSLTSDYGYTF
TGTGCCAGCAGCTTAACATCTGACTATGGCTACACCTTC
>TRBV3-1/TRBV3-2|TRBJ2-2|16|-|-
CASSGRGRGLTGELFF
TGTGCCAGCAGCGGAAGGGGCAGGGGTCTTACCGGGGAGCTGTTTTTT
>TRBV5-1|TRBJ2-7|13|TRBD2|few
CASSNAGVLEQYF
TGCGCCAGCAGCAACGCGGGAGTACTGGAGCAGTACTTC
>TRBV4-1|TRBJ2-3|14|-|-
CASSHGSGDLTQYF
TGCGCCAGCAGCCACGGGTCCGGCGACCTTACGCAGTATTTT
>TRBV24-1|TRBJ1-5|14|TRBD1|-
CATSEGQGRQPQHF
TGTGCCACCAGCGAGGGACAGGGTAGGCAGCCCCAGCATTTT
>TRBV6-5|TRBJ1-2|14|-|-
CATAPVGDNYGYTF
TGTGCCACCGCGCCGGTCGGGGATAACTATGGCTACACCTTC
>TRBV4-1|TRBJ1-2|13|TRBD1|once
CASSHPTQGRNTF
TGCGCCAGCAGCCACCCCACACAGGGGCGAAACACCTTC
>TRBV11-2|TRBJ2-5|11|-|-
CASSLTETQYF
TGTGCCAGCAGTCTAACGGAGACCCAGTACTTC
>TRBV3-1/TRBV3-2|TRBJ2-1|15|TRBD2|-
CASSPAGGRGNEQFF
TGTGCCAGCAGCCCAGCTGGCGGGAGAGGCAATGAGCAGTTCTTC
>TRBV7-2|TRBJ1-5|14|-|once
CASSPLGGAQPQHF
TGTGCCAGCAGCCCTCTTGGGGGCGCGCAGCCCCAGCATTTT
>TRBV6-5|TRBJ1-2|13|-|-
CASSSSRVYGYTF
TGTGCCAGCAGTTCTTCCAGGGTCTATGGCTACACCTTC
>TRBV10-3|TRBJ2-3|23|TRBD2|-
CAISESTVFRSHTSGKSPNTQYF
TGTGCCATCAGTGAGTCGACGGTCTTTCGGTCCCATACTAGCGGGAAGAGCCCGAATACGCAGTATTTT
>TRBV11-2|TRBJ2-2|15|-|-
CASSPGQFSTGELFF
TGTGCCAGCAGCCCGGGACAATTTAGTACCGGGGAGCTGTTTTTT
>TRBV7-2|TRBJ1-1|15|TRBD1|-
CASSLLGTANTEAFF
TGTGCCAGCAGCTTACTGGGGACAGCGAACACTGAAGCTTTCTTT
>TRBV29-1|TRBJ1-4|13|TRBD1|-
CSVETGENEKLFF
TGCAGCGTTGAGACAGGGGAGAATGAAAAACTGTTTTTT
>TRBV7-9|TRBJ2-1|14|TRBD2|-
CASSLAGGGDEQFF
TGTGCCAGCAGCTTAGCGGGGGGGGGTGATGAGCAGTTCTTC
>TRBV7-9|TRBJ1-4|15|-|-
CASSAGFTLGEKLFF
TGTGCCAGCAGCGCGGGGTTTACCCTCGGGGAAAAACTGTTTTTT
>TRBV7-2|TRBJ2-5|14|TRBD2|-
CASSSGTSRETQYF
TGTGCCAGCAGCTCCGGGACTAGCCGAGAGACCCAGTACTTC
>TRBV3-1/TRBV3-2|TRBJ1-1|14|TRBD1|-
CASSQTGVKAEAFF
TGTGCCAGCAGCCAGACAGGGGTTAAGGCTGAAGCTTTCTTT
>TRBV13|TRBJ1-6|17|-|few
CASSTRTSSSYNSPLHF
TGTGCCAGCAGCACTAGGACCTCGAGCTCCTATAATTCACCCCTCCACTTT
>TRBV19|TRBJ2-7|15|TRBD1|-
CASSREGQGTYEQYF
TGTGCCAGTAGTAGGGAGGGACAGGGGACCTACGAGCAGTACTTC
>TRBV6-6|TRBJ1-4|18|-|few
CASSHTFIGTLRTGKLFF
TGTGCCAGCAGTCACACCTTCATCGGGACACTACGAACGGGAAAACTGTTTTTT
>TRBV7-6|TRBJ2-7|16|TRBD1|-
CASSRTGLGISYEQYF
TGTGCCAGCAGCCGGACAGGGCTGGGTATCTCTTACGAGCAGTACTTC
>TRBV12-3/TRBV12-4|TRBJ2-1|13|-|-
CASSLEPDREQFF
TGTGCCAGCAGTTTAGAACCAGACAGAGAGCAGTTCTTC
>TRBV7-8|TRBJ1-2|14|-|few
CASSSPQAYYGYTF
TGTGCCAGCAGCTCGCCCCAGGCCTACTATGGCTACACCTTC
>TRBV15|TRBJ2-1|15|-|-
CATSRGQSSYNEQFF
TGTGCCACCAGCAGAGGACAGAGCTCCTACAATGAGCAGTTCTTC
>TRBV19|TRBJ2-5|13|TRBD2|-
CASSTGLAGTQYF
TGTGCCAGTAGTACCGGACTAGCGGGAACCCAGTACTTC
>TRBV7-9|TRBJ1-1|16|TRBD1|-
CASSRAGQGALTEAFF
TGTGCCAGCAGCAGGGCCGGACAGGGGGCCTTAACTGAAGCTTTCTTT
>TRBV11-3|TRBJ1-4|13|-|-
CASNSGVNEKLFF
TGTGCCAGCAACTCGGGGGTGAACGAAAAACTGTTTTTT
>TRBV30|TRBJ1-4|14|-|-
CAWSVSAVNEKLFF
TGTGCCTGGAGTGTATCCGCGGTTAATGAAAAACTGTTTTTT
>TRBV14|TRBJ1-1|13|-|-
CASSQDHASEAFF
TGTGCCAGCAGCCAAGATCACGCGTCTGAAGCTTTCTTT
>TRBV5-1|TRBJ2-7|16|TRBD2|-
CASSWGTSGRAEEQYF
TGCGCCAGCAGCTGGGGGACTAGCGGGAGGGCCGAAGAGCAGTACTTC
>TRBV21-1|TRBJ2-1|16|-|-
CASSKAGTGPYNEQFF
TGTGCCAGCAGCAAAGCAGGGACAGGACCCTACAATGAGCAGTTCTTC
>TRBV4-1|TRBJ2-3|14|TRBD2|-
CASSLAGFTDTQYF
TGCGCCAGCAGCTTAGCGGGATTCACAGATACGCAGTATTTT
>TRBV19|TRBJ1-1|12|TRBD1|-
CASSPQGAGAFF
TGTGCCAGTAGTCCGCAGGGGGCCGGGGCTTTCTTT
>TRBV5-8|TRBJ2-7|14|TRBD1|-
CASSLEQGSYEQYF
TGTGCCAGCAGCTTGGAACAGGGGAGCTACGAGCAGTACTTC
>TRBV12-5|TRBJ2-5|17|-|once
CASGFSTGVSVQETQYF
TGTGCTAGTGGTTTTTCGACCGGGGTTAGCGTACAAGAGACCCAGTACTTC
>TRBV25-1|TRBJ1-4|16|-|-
CASSESGYLGNEKLFF
TGTGCCAGCAGTGAATCAGGGTACCTTGGGAATGAAAAACTGTTTTTT
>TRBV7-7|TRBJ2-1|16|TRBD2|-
CASSHVAGDSYNEQFF
TGTGCCAGCAGCCACGTAGCGGGTGACTCCTACAATGAGCAGTTCTTC
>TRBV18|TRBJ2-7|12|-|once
CASSPTQYEQYF
TGTGCCAGCTCACCGACACAATACGAGCAGTACTTC
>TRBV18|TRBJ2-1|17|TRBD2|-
CASSSTSGSSSYNEQFF
TGTGCCAGCTCATCGACTAGCGGGTCGAGCTCCTACAATGAGCAGTTCTTC
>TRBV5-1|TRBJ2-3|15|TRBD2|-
CASSRLAGSTDTQYF
TGCGCCAGCAGCCGACTAGCGGGGAGCACAGATACGCAGTATTTT
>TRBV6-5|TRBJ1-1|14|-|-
CASSRFSGNTEAFF
TGTGCCAGCAGTCGTTTTTCAGGGAACACTGAAGCTTTCTTT
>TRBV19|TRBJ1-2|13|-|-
CASKRQGGYGYTF
TGTGCCAGTAAACGGCAGGGTGGGTATGGCTACACCTTC
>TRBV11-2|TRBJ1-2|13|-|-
CASSLGRRDGYTF
TGTGCCAGCAGCTTGGGTCGGCGGGATGGCTACACCTTC